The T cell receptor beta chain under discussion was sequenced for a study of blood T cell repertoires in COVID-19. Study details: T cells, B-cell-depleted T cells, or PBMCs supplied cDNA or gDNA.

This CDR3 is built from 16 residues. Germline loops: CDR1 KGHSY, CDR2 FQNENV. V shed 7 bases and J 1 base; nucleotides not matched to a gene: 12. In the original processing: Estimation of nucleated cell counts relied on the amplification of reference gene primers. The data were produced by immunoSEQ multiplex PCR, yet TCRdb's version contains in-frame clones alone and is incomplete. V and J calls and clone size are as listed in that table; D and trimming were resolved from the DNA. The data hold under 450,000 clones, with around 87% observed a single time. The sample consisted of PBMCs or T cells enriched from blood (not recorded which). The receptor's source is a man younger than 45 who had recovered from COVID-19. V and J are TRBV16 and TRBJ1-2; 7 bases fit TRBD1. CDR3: CASTPTGANVNYGYTF. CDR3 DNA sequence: TGTGCCAGCACCCCTACAGGGGCGAACGTTAACTATGGCTACACCTTC.